The clone carrying this T cell receptor beta chain showed up just a few times. In the authors' workflow: Nucleated cell number was recorded as an estimate derived from reference gene primer amplification. The table came from immunoSEQ multiplex PCR; TCRdb's copy has only in-frame clones and leaves some out. D and trimming come from the DNA, and the V and J calls and clone size come from that table. Of around 200,000 clones detected, 84% appear once; the ten largest clones hold 5.5% to 7.5%. Germline CDR1 reads SGDLS; CDR2 reads YYNGEE. The ends lost 4 bases at V and 4 bases at J; junction bases unmatched: 12. The CDR3 sequence is 16 residues long. These data belong to a study of blood T cell repertoires in COVID-19. Across the whole study: The United States, Italy and Spain provided the acute and convalescent COVID-19 samples. PBMCs, B-cell-depleted T cells, or T cells provided the cDNA or gDNA that made up the material.

The clonotype originates from a human donor in a cohort sampled during active COVID-19. V is TRBV9 and J is TRBJ1-2, with TRBD1 matching 8 bases. Source material: peripheral blood. The DNA for the CDR3 is TGTGCCAGCAGCATGCTCCCGGGACAGGCGACCTATGGCTACACCTTC. Protein sequence: CASSMLPGQATYGYTF. The full variable domain, completed using reference TRBV9 and TRBJ1-2, is DSGVTQTPKHLITATGQRVTLRCSPRSGDLSVYWYQQSLDQGLQFLIQYYNGEERAKGNILERFSAQQFPDLHSELNLSSLELGDSALYFCASSMLPGQATYGYTFGSGTRLTVV.